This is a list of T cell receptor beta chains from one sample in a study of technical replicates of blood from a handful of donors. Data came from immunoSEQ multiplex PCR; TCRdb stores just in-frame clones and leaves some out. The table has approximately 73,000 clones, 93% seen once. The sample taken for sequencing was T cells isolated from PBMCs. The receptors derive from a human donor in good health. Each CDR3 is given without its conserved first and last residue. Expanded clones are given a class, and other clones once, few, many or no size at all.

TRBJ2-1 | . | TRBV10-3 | AISESITVWYEQF
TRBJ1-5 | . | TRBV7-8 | ASSFWTGQPQH
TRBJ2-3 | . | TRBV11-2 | ASSRGQGPDTQY
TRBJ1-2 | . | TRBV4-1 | ASSQGQGGGYGYT
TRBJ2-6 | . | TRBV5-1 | ASSPSRDSSGANVLT
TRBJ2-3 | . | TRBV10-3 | AISDEGTSGRDTQY
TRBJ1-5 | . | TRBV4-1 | ASSQYTGGGQPQH
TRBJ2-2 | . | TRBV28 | ASSLQGGMTGELF
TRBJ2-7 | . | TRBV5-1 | ASSRTGGGGEQY
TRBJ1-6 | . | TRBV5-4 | ASSLEAGGVTSPLH
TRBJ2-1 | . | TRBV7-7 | ASSLETSGFNEQF
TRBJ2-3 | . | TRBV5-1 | ASSLEEASTDTQY
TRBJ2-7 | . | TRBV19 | ASSPRDIAYEQY
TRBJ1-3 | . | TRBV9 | ASSTGSAGNTIY
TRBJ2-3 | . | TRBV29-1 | SVETGVQDTQY
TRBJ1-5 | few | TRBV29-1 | SVVGQGSNQPQH
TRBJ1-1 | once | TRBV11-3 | ASSLDGGAGTEAF